The entry that follows covers one TCR beta chain sequence. The target of this receptor is not known. No clone much larger than this one lies a single base away; base qualities are absent. These data belong to a study of T cells after posttransplantation cyclophosphamide (dated by TCRdb to 2016 to 2017). For context, the study as a whole: The study tracked T cell repertoire reconstitution by TRB sequencing after myeloablative bone marrow transplantation using posttransplantation cyclophosphamide as GVHD prophylaxis. Samples from a few dozen PTCy-treated patients and 16 related bone marrow donors of those patients were subjected to antigen receptor sequencing. Blood from all 34 PTCy patients who had 1-year posttransplant specimens underwent TRB sequencing. TRB sequencing was also done on up to roughly 3 additional blood samples from 2 to 5.2 years after transplant in 3 patients, and on pretransplant blood from 4 patients. Because TRA and TRB clonality correlated tightly in 10 or so samples, later TCR analyses were limited to TRB. Public TRB sequences were compared against a database of over 3,000 sequences linked to responses to pathogens, tumor antigens, self-antigens and alloantigens. Study-wide conclusions, independent of this receptor: Across 40 to 55 patients, TRB clonality was highly associated with recipient CMV seropositivity and CMV reactivation, and PTCy diversity was similar to diversity in CNI/methotrexate controls. The TRB repertoires of T cells infiltrating skin or the GI tract showed only limited overlap with the TRB repertoires found in blood. Donor-recipient similarity was low at 1-2 months but increased during the first year, and donor CD8+ memory clones often dominated later blood repertoires.

TRB sequencing was run on genomic DNA with either the immunoSEQ assay at survey resolution or the hsTCRB kit. From the authors' description of their analysis: Initial read processing used immunoSEQ software, and repertoire analyses used the LymphoSeq R package. Clonality was calculated as 1 minus normalized Shannon entropy, and the Gini coefficient was also calculated for each TRB dataset. To infer phenotypes in unsorted samples, TRB sequences from sorted subsets of the recipient or donor were mapped onto unsorted samples from the same recipient. TCRdb holds this immuneACCESS table with in-frame rearrangements only. Some clones are missing; in checked studies, unresolved V genes explain under half, and the rest has no known cause. V and J calls and clone size are given by that table; D and trimming were obtained from the DNA. For this sample there are around 43,000 clones; around 94% appear just once. The ten largest clones add up to 3% to 3.5% of the sample.

Peripheral blood samples were provided by related bone marrow donors on the day of marrow donation. Peripheral blood and bone marrow mononuclear cells were isolated by Ficoll-Hypaque density centrifugation and were cryopreserved. The cysteine opens and the phenylalanine closes a CDR3 of 17 amino acids. The CDR3 DNA has 51 bases and is translated from base 1. For this chain, trimming is 3 bases at the V end and 7 bases at the J end, and the number of junction bases without a gene match is 18. CDR1 SGHKS and CDR2 YYEKEE were looked up in the germline V gene (reference sequence). Source material: PBMCs. The V and J segments used are TRBV5-5 and TRBJ1-2; 7 bases in the junction line up with TRBD1. This TCR derives from a woman between 45 and 60 years old in good health and a related stem cell transplant donor. The nucleotide sequence is TGTGCCAGCAGCTATTGGCGCCCCCACACAGGGGCTCCTGGCTACACCTTC. Its product reads: CASSYWRPHTGAPGYTF.